This TCR beta chain was documented in a study of blood T cell repertoires in COVID-19. Study summary: Samples came from the United States, Italy and Spain, spanning acute and convalescent COVID-19. The analysed material was cDNA or gDNA that came from T cells, B-cell-depleted T cells, or PBMCs.

CDR1 and CDR2 (germline): SGHTA, FQGTGA. V was clipped by 5 bases and J by 8 bases, with 13 bases between them. This CDR3 is 13 amino acids long. In Seattle, patients joined the study during active infection and were tracked longitudinally. Data came from immunoSEQ multiplex PCR; TCRdb stores just in-frame clones and leaves some out. The data contain about 250,000 clones, 90% of them seen just once; the ten biggest clones take up under 2.5%. The chain recombines TRBV7-3 with TRBJ1-5; D uncertain. Sequencing input: peripheral blood. The TCR sequence derives from a woman in her sixties or seventies with COVID-19, enrolled during active disease. The CDR3 protein is CASSPTPDKPQHF. DNA for the CDR3: TGTGCCAGCAGCCCGACACCGGATAAGCCCCAGCATTTT.